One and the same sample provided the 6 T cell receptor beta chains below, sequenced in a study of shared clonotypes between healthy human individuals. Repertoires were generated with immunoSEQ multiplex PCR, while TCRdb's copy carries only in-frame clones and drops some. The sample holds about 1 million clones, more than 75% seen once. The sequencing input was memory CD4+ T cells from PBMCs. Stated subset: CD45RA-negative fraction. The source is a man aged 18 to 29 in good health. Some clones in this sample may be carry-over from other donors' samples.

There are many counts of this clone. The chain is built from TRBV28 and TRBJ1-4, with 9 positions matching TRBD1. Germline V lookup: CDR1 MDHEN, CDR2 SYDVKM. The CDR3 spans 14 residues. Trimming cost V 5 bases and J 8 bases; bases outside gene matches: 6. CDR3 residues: CASSSGTGKEKLFF. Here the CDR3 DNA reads TGTGCCAGCAGTAGTGGGACAGGGAAAGAAAAACTGTTTTTT.

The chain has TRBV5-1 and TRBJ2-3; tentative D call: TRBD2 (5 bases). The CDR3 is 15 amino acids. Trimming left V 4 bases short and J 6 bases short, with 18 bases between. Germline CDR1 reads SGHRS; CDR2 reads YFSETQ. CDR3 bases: TGCGCCAGCAGCGCGGGTCAGTCCCCCTTGGATACGCAGTATTTT. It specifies CASSAGQSPLDTQYF.

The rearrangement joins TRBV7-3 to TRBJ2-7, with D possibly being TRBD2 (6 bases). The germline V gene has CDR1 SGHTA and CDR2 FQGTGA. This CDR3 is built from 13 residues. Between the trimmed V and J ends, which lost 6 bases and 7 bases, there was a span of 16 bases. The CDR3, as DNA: TGTGCCAGCAGGGACGGGACCGCGGGGGAGCAGTACTTC. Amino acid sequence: CASRDGTAGEQYF.

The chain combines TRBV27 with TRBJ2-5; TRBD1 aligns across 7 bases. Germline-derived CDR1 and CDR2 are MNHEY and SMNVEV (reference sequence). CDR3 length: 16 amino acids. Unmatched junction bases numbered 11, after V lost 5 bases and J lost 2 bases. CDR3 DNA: TGTGCCAGCAGTACCTACCTCCGGGACAGACAAGAGACCCAGTACTTC. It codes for CASSTYLRDRQETQYF.

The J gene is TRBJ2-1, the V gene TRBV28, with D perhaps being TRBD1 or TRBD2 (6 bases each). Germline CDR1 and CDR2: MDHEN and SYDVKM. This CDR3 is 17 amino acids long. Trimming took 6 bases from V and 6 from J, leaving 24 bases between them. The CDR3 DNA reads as TGTGCCAGCAGCCCTACCCAGGACAGCAGCGGGCGCAATGAGCAGTTCTTC. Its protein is CASSPTQDSSGRNEQFF.

CDR3 nucleotides: TGCAGCGTCGGAGGAGGGCTAGCGGGAGACGATGAGCAGTTCTTC. Its protein is CSVGGGLAGDDEQFF. J is TRBJ2-1 and V is TRBV29-1, with 10 nucleotides matching TRBD2. CDR3 length: 15 residues. Germline values: CDR1 SQVTM, CDR2 ANQGSEA. The J segment lost 8 bases and the V segment lost 6 bases, leaving 13 bases of the junction unmatched.